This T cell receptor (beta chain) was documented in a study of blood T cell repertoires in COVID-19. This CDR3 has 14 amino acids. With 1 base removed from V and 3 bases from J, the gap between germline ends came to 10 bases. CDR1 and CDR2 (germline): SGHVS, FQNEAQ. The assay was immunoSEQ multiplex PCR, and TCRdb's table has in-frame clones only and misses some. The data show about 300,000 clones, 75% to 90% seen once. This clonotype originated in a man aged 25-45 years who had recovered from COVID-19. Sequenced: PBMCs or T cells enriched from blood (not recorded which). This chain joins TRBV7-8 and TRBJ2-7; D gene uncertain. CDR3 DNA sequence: TGTGCCAGCAGCTTAGAAAGGCGGCTCTACGAGCAGTACTTC. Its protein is CASSLERRLYEQYF. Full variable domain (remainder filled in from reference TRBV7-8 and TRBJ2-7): GAGVSQSPRYKVAKRGQDVALRCDPISGHVSLFWYQQALGQGPEFLTYFQNEAQLDKSGLPSDRFFAERPEGSVSTLKIQRTQQEDSAVYLCASSLERRLYEQYFGPGTRLTVT.